The clone carrying this T cell receptor (beta chain) turned up a few times. Its antigen is not identified. Germline V CDR1 and CDR2: SQVTM, ANQGSEA. The length of the CDR3 is 14 residues. Trimming cost V 4 bases and J 6 bases, with 18 bases left between them. The source of the sample is a study of T cell repertoires in cytomegalovirus infection. Study in general: TCR beta signatures that were public indicated CMV infection and matching HLA type.

Findings of the study overall: Based on cumulative public TCR beta family frequency, carriers of CMV plus the relevant HLA were identified. The ex vivo response was dominated by HLA-C-restricted CMV-specific TCR beta clonotypes.

Using its own MiXCR run on the reads, TCRdb lists one record per CDR3 protein. The data hold about 120,000 distinct CDR3 sequences, with around 10% observed a single time. This clonotype was obtained from a human donor in good health (CMV status not recorded). Some clones in this sample may be carry-over from other donors' samples. The J gene is TRBJ1-1, the V gene TRBV29-1, with a tentative D call TRBD1 (5 bases). The sequencing input was PBMCs, sequenced either directly or after in vitro stimulation (not recorded which). The CDR3 here is CSVGPQDSPSEAFF. The CDR3 DNA is TGCAGCGTTGGCCCCCAAGACAGCCCGTCTGAAGCTTTCTTT.